Sequencing of this T cell receptor beta chain was carried out in a study of cytomegalovirus exposure and HLA in healthy donors. V lost 0 bases to trimming and J lost 6 bases, with 12 bases between them. The CDR3 sequence is 14 residues long. Germline values: CDR1 SEHNR, CDR2 FQNEAQ (reference sequence). As to this clone: Its antigen is still unknown.

Study findings and constraints: Sequencing likely generated an artifact that appeared as a cluster of highly shared sequence variants.

The PCR contained 60 Vbeta and 13 Jbeta primers. The table came from immunoSEQ multiplex PCR; TCRdb's copy has only in-frame clones and leaves some out. The sample lists roughly 140,000 clones; roughly 80% were seen once. The sequenced material came from PBMCs. The receptor was isolated from a male donor in good health and CMV-seronegative. V usage is TRBV7-9 and J usage is TRBJ2-7; TRBD2 might be the D (5 bases). Here the CDR3 reads CASSLAVRAPEQYF. The CDR3 DNA follows: TGTGCCAGCAGCTTAGCGGTGCGGGCCCCCGAGCAGTACTTC.